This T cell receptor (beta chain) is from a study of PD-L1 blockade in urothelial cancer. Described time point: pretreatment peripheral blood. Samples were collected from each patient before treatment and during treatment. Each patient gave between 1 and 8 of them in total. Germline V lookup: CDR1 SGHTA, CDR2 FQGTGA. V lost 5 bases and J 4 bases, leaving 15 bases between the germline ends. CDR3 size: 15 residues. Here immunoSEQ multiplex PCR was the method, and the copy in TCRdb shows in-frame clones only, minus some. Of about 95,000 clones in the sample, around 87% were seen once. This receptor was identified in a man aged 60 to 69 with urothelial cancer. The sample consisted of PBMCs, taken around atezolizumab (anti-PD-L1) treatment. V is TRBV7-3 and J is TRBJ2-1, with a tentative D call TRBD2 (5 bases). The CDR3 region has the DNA TGTGCCAGCAGCGCAAGCGGTTGGTTTTACAATGAGCAGTTCTTC. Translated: CASSASGWFYNEQFF.